The rows below give T cell receptor beta chains drawn from one sample of a study of blood T cells in healthy people across ages. Each CDR3 protein is one row after TCRdb ran MiXCR on the 5' RACE reads. Among 1.5 million to 2 million distinct CDR3 sequences listed, around 36% were seen once. Sequencing was performed on blood. The receptors stem from a young woman in good health. Both conserved end residues are part of each CDR3. A D gene is named only where the DNA matches it firmly. Where a row states a size, it is once, few, many or the class of an expanded clone; other rows omit it.

clone_size d_call j_call v_call cdr3_aa cdr3_nt
few NA TRBJ1-5 TRBV20-1 CSARDGQLRDQPQHF TGCAGTGCTAGAGATGGGCAGTTGAGAGATCAGCCCCAGCATTTT
NA NA TRBJ2-7 TRBV2 CASGDLVGPSSYEQYF TGTGCCAGCGGTGATCTGGTGGGGCCGAGCTCCTACGAGCAGTACTTC
few TRBD2 TRBJ2-7 TRBV20-1 CSAGGLGVGGEQYF TGCAGTGCTGGAGGACTAGGAGTGGGTGGCGAGCAGTACTTC
NA NA TRBJ2-1 TRBV20-1 CSATPSRGIYNGQFF TGCAGTGCTACACCGTCGAGGGGGATTTACAATGGGCAGTTCTTC
NA NA TRBJ2-7 TRBV20-1 CSARPRGIYDEQYF TGCAGTGCCAGACCCAGGGGCATCTACGACGAGCAGTACTTC
NA TRBD2 TRBJ2-7 TRBV30 CAWAPLAGSGSYEQYF TGTGCCTGGGCCCCTCTAGCGGGGAGCGGCTCTTACGAGCAGTACTTC
NA TRBD1 TRBJ2-4 TRBV5-1 CASSDTPGQGAKNIQYF TGCGCCAGCAGCGACACCCCGGGACAGGGGGCCAAAAACATTCAGTACTTC
few NA TRBJ1-1 TRBV6-5 CASSYKPRGITEAFF TGTGCCAGCAGTTACAAACCCCGAGGCATCACTGAAGCTTTCTTT
NA NA TRBJ1-6 TRBV25-1 CASSVGRGGSPLHF TGTGCCAGCAGTGTGGGCAGGGGAGGTTCACCCCTCCACTTT
NA NA TRBJ2-3 TRBV12-3/TRBV12-4 CASSLVAGTIADTQYF TGTGCCAGCAGTTTAGTAGCAGGGACGATAGCAGATACGCAGTATTTT
NA NA TRBJ1-1 TRBV13 CVSRILGVRSFF TGTGTCAGCAGAATACTGGGGGTTCGGTCTTTCTTT
few NA TRBJ1-1 TRBV4-2 CASSQEGGKRTEAFF TGTGCCAGCAGCCAAGAGGGAGGGAAGCGTACTGAAGCTTTCTTT
NA NA TRBJ2-1 TRBV5-5 CASSLVGPTQLEQFF TGTGCCAGCAGCTTGGTCGGCCCCACCCAGCTTGAGCAGTTCTTC
NA TRBD1 TRBJ1-2 TRBV7-2 CASSLSRVSRTGISGYTF TGTGCCAGCAGCTTAAGTCGGGTATCTCGGACAGGGATTAGTGGCTACACCTTC
NA NA TRBJ2-7 TRBV6-6 CASSFGQEPSEQYF TGTGCCAGCAGTTTTGGCCAGGAACCGTCCGAGCAGTACTTC
NA NA TRBJ2-3 TRBV19 CASSIGDLTDTQYF TGTGCCAGTAGTATTGGGGACTTGACAGATACGCAGTATTTT
few NA TRBJ2-3 TRBV20-1 CSASNLGDTQYF TGCAGTGCTAGCAATCTGGGAGATACGCAGTATTTT
many NA TRBJ2-7 TRBV10-3 CAIMPERGPGAWEQYF TGTGCCATCATGCCCGAGAGGGGCCCAGGGGCGTGGGAGCAGTACTTC
few TRBD1 TRBJ2-3 TRBV15 CATSRDPGQVTDTQYF TGTGCCACCAGCAGAGACCCGGGACAGGTCACAGATACGCAGTATTTT
NA NA TRBJ1-2 TRBV20-1 CSALGRSLIANYGCTF NA
NA NA TRBJ1-1 TRBV5-1 CASSLTDSMNTEAFF TGCGCCAGCAGCTTGACCGATTCAATGAACACTGAAGCTTTCTTT
few TRBD2 TRBJ2-7 TRBV10-3 CATTTPSGSYEQYF TGTGCCACCACCACGCCTAGCGGATCCTACGAGCAGTACTTC
NA NA TRBJ2-7 TRBV2 CASSNTGTPHEQYF TGTGCCAGCAGCAACACAGGGACTCCCCACGAGCAGTACTTC
once NA TRBJ2-6 TRBV20-1 CSALPFSGANALTF TGCAGTGCTCTCCCTTTCTCTGGGGCCAACGCCCTGACTTTC
NA NA TRBJ2-7 TRBV5-6 CASRRRDRQYF TGTGCCAGCAGGAGACGGGATAGACAGTACTTC
many TRBD1 TRBJ1-5 TRBV4-2 CASSQDRGQGGQPQHF TGTGCCAGCAGCCAAGATCGGGGACAGGGTGGCCAGCCCCAGCATTTT
NA NA TRBJ2-5 TRBV7-2 CTSSSMDFKETQYF TGTACCAGCAGCTCCATGGACTTTAAAGAGACCCAGTACTTC
few NA TRBJ1-1 TRBV4-1 CASSLAAGEGTEAFF TGCGCCAGCAGCCTCGCGGCGGGTGAGGGGACTGAAGCTTTCTTT
NA NA TRBJ2-1 TRBV27 CASSFNLNEQFF TGTGCCAGCAGTTTCAACCTCAATGAGCAGTTCTTC
NA NA TRBJ2-1 TRBV21-1 CVSRLTVAGSYNEQFF TGTGTCAGCAGATTAACCGTAGCAGGATCCTACAATGAGCAGTTCTTC
few NA TRBJ1-1 TRBV20-1 CSAKVSTTEAFF TGCAGTGCTAAAGTATCGACCACTGAAGCTTTCTTT
few NA TRBJ1-2 TRBV20-1 CSAEPGWGYTF TGCAGTGCTGAGCCCGGTTGGGGCTACACCTTC
NA TRBD1 TRBJ2-3 TRBV29-1 CSVGWVTGARTDTQYF TGCAGCGTTGGATGGGTAACAGGGGCGCGCACAGATACGCAGTATTTT
NA TRBD1 TRBJ1-2 TRBV4-1 CASSQRQGPNYGYTF TGCGCCAGCAGCCAGAGACAGGGCCCTAACTATGGCTACACCTTC
NA TRBD2 TRBJ2-3 TRBV11-2 CASSPGLAGAFVDTQYF TGTGCCAGCAGCCCGGGACTAGCGGGGGCCTTTGTAGATACGCAGTATTTT